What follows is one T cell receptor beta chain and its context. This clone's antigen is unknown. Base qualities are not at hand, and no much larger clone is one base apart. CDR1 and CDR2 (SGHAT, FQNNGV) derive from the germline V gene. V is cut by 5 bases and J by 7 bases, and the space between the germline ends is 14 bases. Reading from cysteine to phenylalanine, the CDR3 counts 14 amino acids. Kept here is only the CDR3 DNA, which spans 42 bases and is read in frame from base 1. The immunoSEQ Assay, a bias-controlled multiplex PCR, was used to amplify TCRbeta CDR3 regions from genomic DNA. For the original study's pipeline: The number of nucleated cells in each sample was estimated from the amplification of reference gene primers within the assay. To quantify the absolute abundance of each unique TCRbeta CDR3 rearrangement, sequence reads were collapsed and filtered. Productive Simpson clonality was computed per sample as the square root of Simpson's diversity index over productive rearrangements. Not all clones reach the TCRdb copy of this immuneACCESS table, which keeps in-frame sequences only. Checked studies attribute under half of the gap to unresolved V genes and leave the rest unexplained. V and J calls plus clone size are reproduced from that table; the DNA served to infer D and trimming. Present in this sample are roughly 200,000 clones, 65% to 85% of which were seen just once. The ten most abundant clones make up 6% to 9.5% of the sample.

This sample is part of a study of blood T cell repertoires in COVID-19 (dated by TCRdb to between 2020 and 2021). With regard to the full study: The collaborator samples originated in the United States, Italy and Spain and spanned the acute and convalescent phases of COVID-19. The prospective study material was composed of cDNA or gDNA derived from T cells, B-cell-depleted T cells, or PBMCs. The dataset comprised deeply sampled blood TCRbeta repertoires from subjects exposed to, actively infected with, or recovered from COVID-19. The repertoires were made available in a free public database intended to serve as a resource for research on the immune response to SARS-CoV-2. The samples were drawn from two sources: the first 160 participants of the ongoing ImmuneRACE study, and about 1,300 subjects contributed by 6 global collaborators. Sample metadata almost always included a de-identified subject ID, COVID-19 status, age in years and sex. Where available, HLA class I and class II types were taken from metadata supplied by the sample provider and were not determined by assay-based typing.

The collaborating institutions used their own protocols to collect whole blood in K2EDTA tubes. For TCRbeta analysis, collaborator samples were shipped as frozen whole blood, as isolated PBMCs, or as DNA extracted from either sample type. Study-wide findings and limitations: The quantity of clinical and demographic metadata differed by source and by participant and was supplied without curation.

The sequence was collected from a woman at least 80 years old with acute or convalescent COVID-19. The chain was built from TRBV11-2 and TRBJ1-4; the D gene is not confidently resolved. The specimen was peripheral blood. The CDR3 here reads CASSPAPRREKLFF. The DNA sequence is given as TGTGCCAGCAGCCCAGCCCCGAGGCGTGAAAAACTGTTTTTT.